These T cell receptor beta chains were read from a single sample in a study of T cells in Graves' hyperthyroidism and ophthalmopathy. Via MiXCR, TCRdb re-called the multiplex PCR reads, giving one row per CDR3 protein. The sample carries fewer than 350,000 distinct CDR3 sequences, around 20% recorded once. The sample comprised blood. The source is a woman aged 50 to 60 with Graves' hyperthyroidism. CDR3s include the opening cysteine and the closing phenylalanine or tryptophan. The order of the fields is D gene, clone size, CDR3 length, J gene, V gene, CDR3 DNA, CDR3 protein. D genes are given only for firm matches. Clone size is stated in some rows and not others, as once, few, many or a class when expanded.

D: TRBD2
size: few
length: 17
J: TRBJ2-1
V: TRBV12-3/TRBV12-4
DNA: TGTGCCAGCAGTCCGTCATCCGCGGGAGGGCCATACAATGAGCAGTTCTTC
CDR3: CASSPSSAGGPYNEQFF

D: NA
size: few
length: 14
J: TRBJ1-2
V: TRBV24-1
DNA: TGTGCCACCAGTGACCTCGGACAGTTCGGGGGCTACACCTTC
CDR3: CATSDLGQFGGYTF

D: TRBD1
size: NA
length: 14
J: TRBJ1-2
V: TRBV6-1
DNA: TGTGCCAGCAGGGCGGACAGGGCTAACTATGGCTACACCTTC
CDR3: CASRADRANYGYTF

D: TRBD2
size: many
length: 15
J: TRBJ2-1
V: TRBV11-2
DNA: TGTGCCAGCAGCCCATTTAAGGGGAGGGGCAATGAGCAGTTCTTC
CDR3: CASSPFKGRGNEQFF

D: TRBD2
size: NA
length: 18
J: TRBJ2-3
V: TRBV3-1
DNA: TGTGCCAGCAGCCAAGACCATCTAGCGGGAGCTATCACAGATACGCAGTATTTT
CDR3: CASSQDHLAGAITDTQYF

D: NA
size: few
length: 14
J: TRBJ2-1
V: TRBV12-3/TRBV12-4
DNA: TGTGCCAGCAGTTCTTATTTGGGTGCCAATGAGCAGTTCTTC
CDR3: CASSSYLGANEQFF

D: TRBD2
size: NA
length: 15
J: TRBJ2-7
V: TRBV10-1
DNA: TGCGCCAGCAGTGAGGGAGTGGCGGGAGCCCACGAGCAGTACTTC
CDR3: CASSEGVAGAHEQYF

D: NA
size: many
length: 14
J: TRBJ2-1
V: TRBV5-1
DNA: TGCGCCAGCAGCAAATCGACTTCCTACAATGAGCAGTTCTTC
CDR3: CASSKSTSYNEQFF

D: NA
size: many
length: 16
J: TRBJ2-7
V: TRBV6-2/TRBV6-3
DNA: TGTGCCAGCAGTTACTCGACGGTCGGGGGCGCCTACGAGCAGTACTTC
CDR3: CASSYSTVGGAYEQYF

D: NA
size: many
length: 13
J: TRBJ2-3
V: TRBV11-3
DNA: TGTGCCAGCAGCTGGACTAGCACAGATACGCAGTATTTT
CDR3: CASSWTSTDTQYF

D: NA
size: few
length: 17
J: TRBJ2-6
V: TRBV19
DNA: TGTGCCAGTAGTGACCACCCCGGCCTGGGCGGGGCCAACGTCCTGACTTTC
CDR3: CASSDHPGLGGANVLTF

D: NA
size: NA
length: 18
J: TRBJ1-5
V: TRBV12-3/TRBV12-4
DNA: TGTGCCAGCAGTTTCTCCCAGTTTCGTTCGACAGCTCATCAGCCCCAGCATTTT
CDR3: CASSFSQFRSTAHQPQHF

D: NA
size: many
length: 12
J: TRBJ1-1
V: TRBV7-9
DNA: TGTGCCAGCAGAGTCGGGAACACTGAAGCTTTCTTT
CDR3: CASRVGNTEAFF

D: NA
size: many
length: 11
J: TRBJ2-2
V: TRBV11-3
DNA: TGTGCCAGCAGCTCCACCGGGGAGCTGTTTTTT
CDR3: CASSSTGELFF

D: NA
size: many
length: 11
J: TRBJ1-1
V: TRBV5-8
DNA: TGTGCCAGCAGCTTGGTTACTGAAGCTTTCTTT
CDR3: CASSLVTEAFF

D: NA
size: NA
length: 16
J: TRBJ2-3
V: TRBV6-2/TRBV6-3
DNA: TGTGCCAGCAGTTACGGAGGACAGCCGAGCACAGATACGCAGTATTTT
CDR3: CASSYGGQPSTDTQYF

D: TRBD1
size: NA
length: 14
J: TRBJ1-2
V: TRBV7-2
DNA: TGTGCCAGCAGCGGGGGGACAGTCCTATTGGGCTACACCTTC
CDR3: CASSGGTVLLGYTF

D: TRBD2
size: many
length: 16
J: TRBJ2-1
V: TRBV6-1
DNA: TGTGCCAGCAGCCCCGGACTAGCGGGAGTCGGCAATGAGCAGTTCTTC
CDR3: CASSPGLAGVGNEQFF

D: TRBD1
size: NA
length: 13
J: TRBJ1-1
V: TRBV2
DNA: TGTGCCAGCAGCTATGACAGGGTCTCTGAAGCTTTCTTT
CDR3: CASSYDRVSEAFF

D: NA
size: many
length: 12
J: TRBJ1-1
V: TRBV7-9
DNA: TGTGCCAGCAGCTTAACGGGGGCTGAAGCTTTCTTT
CDR3: CASSLTGAEAFF

D: NA
size: NA
length: 14
J: TRBJ1-5
V: TRBV19
DNA: TGTGCCAGTAGTATTATGCAGGGCCAACAGCCCCAGCATTTT
CDR3: CASSIMQGQQPQHF

D: TRBD1
size: many
length: 14
J: TRBJ2-7
V: TRBV28
DNA: TGTGCCAGCAAGACAGGGTCATTCGTAAGCGAGCAGTACTTC
CDR3: CASKTGSFVSEQYF

D: NA
size: many
length: 15
J: TRBJ1-1
V: TRBV2
DNA: TGTGCCAGCAGTGAAGCGATCCAGGGTCTAACTGGAGCTTTCTTT
CDR3: CASSEAIQGLTGAFF